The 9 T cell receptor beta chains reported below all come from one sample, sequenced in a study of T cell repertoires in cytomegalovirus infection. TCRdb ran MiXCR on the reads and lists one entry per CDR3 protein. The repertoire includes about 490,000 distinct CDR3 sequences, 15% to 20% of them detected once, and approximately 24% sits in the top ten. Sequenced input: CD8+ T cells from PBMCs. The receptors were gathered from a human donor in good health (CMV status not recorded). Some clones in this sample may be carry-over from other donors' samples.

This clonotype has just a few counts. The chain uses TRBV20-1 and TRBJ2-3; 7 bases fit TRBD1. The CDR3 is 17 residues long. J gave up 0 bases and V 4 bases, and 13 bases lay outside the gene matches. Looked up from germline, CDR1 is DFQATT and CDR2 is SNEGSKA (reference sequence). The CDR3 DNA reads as TGCAGTGCTAACTCCCTGACAGGGCCAGCGAGCACAGATACGCAGTATTTT. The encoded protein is CSANSLTGPASTDTQYF.

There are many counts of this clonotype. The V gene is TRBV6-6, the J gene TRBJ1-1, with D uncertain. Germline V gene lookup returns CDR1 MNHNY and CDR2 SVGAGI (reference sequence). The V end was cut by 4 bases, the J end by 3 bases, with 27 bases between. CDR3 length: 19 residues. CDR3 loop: CASSLPWTYSLPPDTEAFF. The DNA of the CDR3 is TGTGCCAGCAGTTTACCCTGGACGTACTCCCTCCCCCCGGACACTGAAGCTTTCTTT.

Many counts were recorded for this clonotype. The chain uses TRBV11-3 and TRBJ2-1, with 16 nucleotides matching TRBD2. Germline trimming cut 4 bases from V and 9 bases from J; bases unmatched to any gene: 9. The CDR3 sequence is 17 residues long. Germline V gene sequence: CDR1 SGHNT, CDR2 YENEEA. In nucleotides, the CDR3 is TGTGCCAGCAGCTCCCCCCTAGGGACTAGCGGGGGGGGTGAGCAGTTCTTC. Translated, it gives CASSSPLGTSGGGEQFF.

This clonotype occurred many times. The CDR3 here is CASSLIYGTGGENQPQHF. In DNA, the CDR3 is TGTGCCAGCAGCCTCATTTACGGGACAGGGGGCGAAAATCAGCCCCAGCATTTT. The V gene is TRBV7-9, the J gene TRBJ1-5; 12 nucleotides line up with TRBD1. The germline V gene has CDR1 SEHNR and CDR2 FQNEAQ (reference sequence). V shed 5 bases and J 4 bases; nucleotides not matched to a gene: 12. The CDR3 runs 18 residues.

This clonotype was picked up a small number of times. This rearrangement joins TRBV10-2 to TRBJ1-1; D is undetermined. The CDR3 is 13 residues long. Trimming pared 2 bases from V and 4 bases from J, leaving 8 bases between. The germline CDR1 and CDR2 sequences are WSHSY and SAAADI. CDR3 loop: CASSEGAGTEAFF. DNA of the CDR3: TGCGCCAGCAGTGAGGGTGCGGGCACTGAAGCTTTCTTT.

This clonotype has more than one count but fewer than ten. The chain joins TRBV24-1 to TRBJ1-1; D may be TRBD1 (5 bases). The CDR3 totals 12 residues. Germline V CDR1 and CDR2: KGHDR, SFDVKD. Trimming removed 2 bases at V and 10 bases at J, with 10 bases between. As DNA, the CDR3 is TGTGCCACCAGTGATTACGGGGGTAGAGCTTTCTTT. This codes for CATSDYGGRAFF.

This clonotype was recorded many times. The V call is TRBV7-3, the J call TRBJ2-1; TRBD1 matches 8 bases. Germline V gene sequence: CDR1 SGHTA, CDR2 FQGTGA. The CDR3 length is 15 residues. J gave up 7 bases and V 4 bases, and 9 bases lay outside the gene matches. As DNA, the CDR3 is TGTGCCAGCAGCTCATGGACAGGGATCAGTAATGAGCAGTTCTTC. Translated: CASSSWTGISNEQFF.

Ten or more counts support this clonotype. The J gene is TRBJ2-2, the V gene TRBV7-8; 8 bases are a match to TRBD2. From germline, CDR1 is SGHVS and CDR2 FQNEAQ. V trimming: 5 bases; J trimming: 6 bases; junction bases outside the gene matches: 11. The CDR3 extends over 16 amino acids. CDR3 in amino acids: CASSPGVAGLSGELFF. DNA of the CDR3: TGTGCCAGCAGCCCCGGAGTAGCGGGACTGTCCGGGGAGCTGTTTTTT. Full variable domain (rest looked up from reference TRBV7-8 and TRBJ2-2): GAGVSQSPRYKVAKRGQDVALRCDPISGHVSLFWYQQALGQGPEFLTYFQNEAQLDKSGLPSDRFFAERPEGSVSTLKIQRTQQEDSAVYLCASSPGVAGLSGELFFGEGSRLTVL.

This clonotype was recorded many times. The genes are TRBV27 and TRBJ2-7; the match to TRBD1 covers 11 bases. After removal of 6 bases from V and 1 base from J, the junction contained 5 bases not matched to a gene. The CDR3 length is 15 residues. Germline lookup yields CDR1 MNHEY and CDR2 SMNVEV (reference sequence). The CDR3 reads CASSGQGARSYEQYF. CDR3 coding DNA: TGTGCCAGCAGCGGACAGGGGGCAAGATCCTACGAGCAGTACTTC.